The T cell receptor beta chain under discussion was sequenced for a study of blood T cell repertoires in COVID-19. This CDR3 spans 16 amino acids. The V gene end was trimmed by 6 bases and the J gene end by 4 bases; junction bases not matched to a gene: 14. Germline CDR1 is SQVTM and CDR2 is ANQGSEA. This table comes from immunoSEQ multiplex PCR, and its TCRdb copy is limited to in-frame clones, with some not included. The sample lists 150,000 to 200,000 clones; 81% were seen once. The receptor comes from a woman in her thirties or forties with acute COVID-19. The chain combines TRBV29-1 with TRBJ2-3, with 9 positions matching TRBD1. Sequenced sample: PBMCs or T cells enriched from blood (not recorded which). This chain's CDR3 is CSVEGGQGEPADTQYF. The CDR3 nucleotides read TGCAGCGTCGAGGGGGGACAGGGTGAGCCTGCAGATACGCAGTATTTT.